This TCR beta chain was captured by sequencing in a study of tumor-infiltrating lymphocytes in primary liver carcinoma. TCR beta cDNA was prepared out of roughly 0.45 ug total RNA by means of a constant-region primer. Construction of TCR beta libraries relied on three successive nested multiplex PCR rounds employing slightly modified ARM-PCR. TRBV1-TRBV30 forward primers paired with a C-beta reverse primer were used in the first two PCR rounds, which ran roughly 9 cycles each. One entry per CDR3 protein results from TCRdb running MiXCR on the multiplex PCR reads. The sample lists around 70,000 distinct CDR3 sequences; roughly three quarters were seen once. Unsorted bulk tissue of roughly 20-34 mg yielded co-extracted RNA and DNA. At sampling, these chronic HBV carriers had received no treatment. Turning to this clonotype: At one of its ends the junction is not consistent with the germline gene, which may arise from a read error.

Looked up from germline, CDR1 is SGHNT and CDR2 is YYREEE (reference sequence). The CDR3 has 15 amino acids. The specimen sequenced was liver tumor tissue from sampling region 4. Subset described: tumor region T4, right-lateral pole. V usage is TRBV5-4 and J usage is TRBJ2-5, with 11 bases identical to TRBD1. This TCR came from a man in his forties with primary liver carcinoma and hepatitis B virus infection. The CDR3 sequence: CASRLDRGLWETQYF. The CDR3 DNA follows: TGTGCCAGCAGATTGGACAGGGGGCTATGGGAGACCCAGTACTTC.